The TCR beta chain under discussion was sequenced for a study of identical twins. TCRdb re-called the 5' RACE reads with MiXCR, one entry per CDR3 protein. Among some 590,000 distinct CDR3 sequences listed, roughly 9.5% were seen once. This CDR3 contains 14 residues. The germline CDR1 and CDR2 sequences are SEHNR and FQNEAQ (reference sequence). With 2 bases removed from V and 4 bases from J, the gap between germline ends came to 11 bases. The data also belong to a second study, concerning yellow fever vaccine responses in identical twins.

This sequence joins TRBV7-9 and TRBJ2-5, with D uncertain. Specimen: PBMCs. The receptor's source is a woman aged 18-30 years in good health. In DNA, the CDR3 is TGTGCCAGCAGCTTAAGGACGCTACCAGAGACCCAGTACTTC. This codes for CASSLRTLPETQYF.